One TCR beta chain is described in this entry. CDR1 and CDR2 (germline): SEHNR, FQNEAQ (reference sequence). This CDR3 spans 15 amino acids. V shed 1 base and J 8 bases; nucleotides not matched to a gene: 8. This record belongs to a study of blood T cell repertoires in COVID-19. Study context: Some COVID-19 samples were acute and others convalescent; all came from the United States, Italy and Spain. In each case, the material was cDNA or gDNA derived from T cells, B-cell-depleted T cells, or PBMCs.

In the source study's methods: Reference gene primer amplification gave estimated nucleated cell counts. Profiled with immunoSEQ multiplex PCR; TCRdb holds only in-frame clones, not every one. That table supplies the V and J calls and clone size; D and trimming were determined from the DNA. This table has approximately 260,000 clones, about 88% appearing once. The sample was peripheral blood. The chain recombines TRBV7-9 with TRBJ1-2; 9 positions match TRBD1. This clonotype was sampled from a young man with active or convalescent COVID-19. CDR3 bases: TGTGCCAGCAGCTTAGAGGGACAGGGTGCAGGAGGCTACACCTTC. Translating gives CASSLEGQGAGGYTF.